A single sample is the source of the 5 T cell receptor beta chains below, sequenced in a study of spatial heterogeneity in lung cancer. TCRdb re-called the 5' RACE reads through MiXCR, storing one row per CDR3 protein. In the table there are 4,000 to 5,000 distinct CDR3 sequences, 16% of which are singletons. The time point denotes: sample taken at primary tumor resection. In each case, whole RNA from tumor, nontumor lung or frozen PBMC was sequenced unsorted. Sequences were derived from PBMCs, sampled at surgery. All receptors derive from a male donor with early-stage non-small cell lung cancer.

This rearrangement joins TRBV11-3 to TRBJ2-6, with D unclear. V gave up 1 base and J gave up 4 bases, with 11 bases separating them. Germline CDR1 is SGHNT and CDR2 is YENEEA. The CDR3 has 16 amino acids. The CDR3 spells CASSLVAVAGANVLTF. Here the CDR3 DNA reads TGTGCCAGCAGCTTAGTGGCGGTGGCCGGGGCCAACGTCCTGACTTTC.

The CDR3 DNA follows: TGTGCCAGTAGTCCCCTTGGATATGGCTACACCTTC. Encoded protein: CASSPLGYGYTF. The chain employs TRBV19 and TRBJ1-2; D call uncertain. CDR1 LNHDA and CDR2 SQIVND come from the germline V gene (reference sequence). Trimming shortened V by 5 bases and J by 5 bases, and 9 bases separated the two germline ends. The CDR3 has 12 amino acids.

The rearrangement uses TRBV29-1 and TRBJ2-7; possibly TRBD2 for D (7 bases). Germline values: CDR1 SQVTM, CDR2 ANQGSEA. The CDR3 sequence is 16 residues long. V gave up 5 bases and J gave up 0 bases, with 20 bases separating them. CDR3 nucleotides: TGCAGCGTTCTAGGGGGGGAGGGCTATAGCTCCTACGAGCAGTACTTC. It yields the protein CSVLGGEGYSSYEQYF.

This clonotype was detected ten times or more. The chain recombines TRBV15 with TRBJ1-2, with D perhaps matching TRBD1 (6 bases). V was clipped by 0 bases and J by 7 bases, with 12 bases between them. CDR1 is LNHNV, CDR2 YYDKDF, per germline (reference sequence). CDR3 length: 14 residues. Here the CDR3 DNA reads TGTGCCACCAGCAGAGATCAACAGGGCGGTGGCTACACCTTC. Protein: CATSRDQQGGGYTF.

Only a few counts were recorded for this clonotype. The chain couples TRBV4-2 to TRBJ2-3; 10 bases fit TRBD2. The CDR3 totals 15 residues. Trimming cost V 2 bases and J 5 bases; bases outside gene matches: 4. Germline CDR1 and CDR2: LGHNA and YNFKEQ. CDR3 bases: TGTGCCAGCAGCCAAATTAGCGGGGGGAGAGATACGCAGTATTTT. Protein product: CASSQISGGRDTQYF.